This TCR beta chain was documented in a study of blood T cell repertoires in COVID-19. Study-wide context: Sites across the United States, Italy and Spain contributed samples from acute and convalescent COVID-19. T cells, B-cell-depleted T cells, or PBMCs supplied cDNA or gDNA.

This CDR3 comprises 14 residues. Deletions cut 5 bases from V and 2 bases from J, with 10 bases between. The germline V gene encodes CDR1 SGHTA and CDR2 FQGNSA. Measured with immunoSEQ multiplex PCR; TCRdb has only the in-frame clones, and not every one. Of 100,000 or so clones detected, approximately 92% appear once; the ten largest clones hold approximately 6%. The sequenced sample was peripheral blood. The chain couples TRBV7-2 to TRBJ1-5; a possible D gene is TRBD1 (5 bases). The receptor comes from a woman in her fifties or sixties with active COVID-19. The CDR3, as DNA: TGTGCCAGCAGCCCACCGGGGGGCAATCAGCCCCAGCATTTT. Translating it yields CASSPPGGNQPQHF.